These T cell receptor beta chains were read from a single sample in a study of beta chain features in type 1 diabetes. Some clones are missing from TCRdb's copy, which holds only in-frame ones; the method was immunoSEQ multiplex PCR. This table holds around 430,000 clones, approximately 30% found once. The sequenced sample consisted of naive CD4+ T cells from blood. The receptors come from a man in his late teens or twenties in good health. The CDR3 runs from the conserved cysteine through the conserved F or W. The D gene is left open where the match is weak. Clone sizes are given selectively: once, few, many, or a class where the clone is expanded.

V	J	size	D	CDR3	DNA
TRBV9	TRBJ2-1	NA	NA	CASSVARDNEQFF	TGTGCCAGCAGCGTAGCTAGGGACAATGAGCAGTTCTTC
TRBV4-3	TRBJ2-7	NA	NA	CASSQDGYEQYF	TGCGCCAGCAGCCAGGACGGATACGAGCAGTACTTC
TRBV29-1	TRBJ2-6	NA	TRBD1	CSVALGTGGANVLTF	TGCAGCGTTGCGCTCGGGACAGGTGGGGCCAACGTCCTGACTTTC
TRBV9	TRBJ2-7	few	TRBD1	CASSVAGTGLNEQYF	TGTGCCAGCAGCGTTGCCGGGACAGGGCTCAACGAGCAGTACTTC
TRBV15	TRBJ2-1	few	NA	CATSRDLGGNEQFF	TGTGCCACCAGCAGAGATTTGGGGGGCAATGAGCAGTTCTTC
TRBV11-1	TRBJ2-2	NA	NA	CASSLQTATGELFF	TGTGCCAGCAGCTTACAGACAGCCACCGGGGAGCTGTTTTTT
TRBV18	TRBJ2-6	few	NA	CASSAMISGANVLTF	TGTGCCAGCTCAGCGATGATCTCTGGGGCCAACGTCCTGACTTTC
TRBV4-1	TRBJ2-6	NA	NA	CASSQDARSGANVLTF	TGCGCCAGCAGCCAAGACGCACGCTCTGGGGCCAACGTCCTGACTTTC
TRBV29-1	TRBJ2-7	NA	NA	CSGGIGREQYF	TGCAGCGGGGGTATAGGGCGAGAGCAGTACTTC
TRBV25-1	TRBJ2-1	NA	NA	CASSESVPGGVDEQFF	TGTGCCAGCAGTGAATCCGTCCCAGGGGGGGTGGATGAGCAGTTCTTC
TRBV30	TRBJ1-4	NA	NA	CAWSPLTGGVEKLFF	TGTGCCTGGAGTCCATTGACAGGTGGTGTCGAAAAACTGTTTTTT
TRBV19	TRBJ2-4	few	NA	CASSPGTVPYF	TGTGCCAGTAGCCCCGGGACGGTTCCGTACTTC
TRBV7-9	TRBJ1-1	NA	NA	CASSPTGWTEAFF	TGTGCCAGCAGCCCCACAGGGTGGACTGAAGCTTTCTTT
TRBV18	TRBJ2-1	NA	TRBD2	CASSPPKLAGASEQFF	TGTGCCAGCTCACCACCGAAACTAGCGGGAGCTAGTGAGCAGTTCTTC
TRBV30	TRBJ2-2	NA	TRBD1	CAWGRQGANTGELFF	TGTGCCTGGGGGAGACAGGGAGCTAACACCGGGGAGCTGTTTTTT
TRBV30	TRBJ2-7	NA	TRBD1	CAWATGADEQYF	TGTGCCTGGGCAACAGGGGCGGACGAGCAGTACTTC
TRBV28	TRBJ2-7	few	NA	CASSLVTYEQYF	TGTGCCAGCAGTTTGGTCACATACGAGCAGTACTTC
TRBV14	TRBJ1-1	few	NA	CASSQAEGAEAFF	TGTGCCAGCAGCCAAGCCGAGGGCGCTGAAGCTTTCTTT
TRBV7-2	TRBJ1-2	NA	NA	CASSHRTAGNGYTF	TGTGCCAGCAGCCATAGGACAGCAGGCAATGGCTACACCTTC
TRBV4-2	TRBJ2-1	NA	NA	CASSQRYTDNEQFF	TGTGCCAGCAGCCAGCGGTATACAGACAATGAGCAGTTCTTC
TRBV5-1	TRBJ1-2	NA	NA	CASSFGQNYGYTF	TGCGCCAGCAGCTTTGGCCAGAACTATGGCTACACCTTC
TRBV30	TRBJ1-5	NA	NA	CAWSVRVGLQPQHF	TGTGCCTGGAGTGTCAGGGTCGGGTTACAGCCCCAGCATTTT
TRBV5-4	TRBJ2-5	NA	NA	CASSFGGASGSPKTQYF	TGTGCCAGCAGCTTTGGGGGCGCGAGCGGTTCTCCGAAGACCCAGTACTTC
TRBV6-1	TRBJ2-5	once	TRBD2	CASSGRAEETQYF	TGTGCCAGCAGCGGGAGGGCCGAGGAGACCCAGTACTTC
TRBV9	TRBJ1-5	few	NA	CASSPRGGQPQHF	TGTGCCAGCAGCCCCAGGGGAGGCCAGCCCCAGCATTTT
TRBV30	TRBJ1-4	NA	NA	CAWSVGGKLFF	TGTGCCTGGAGCGTGGGAGGGAAACTGTTTTTT
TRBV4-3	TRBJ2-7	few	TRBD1	CASSQAPGQGFYEQYF	TGCGCCAGCAGCCAGGCGCCGGGACAGGGGTTCTACGAGCAGTACTTC
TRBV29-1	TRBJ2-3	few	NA	CSVEGRFTDTQYF	TGCAGCGTTGAGGGCCGCTTCACAGATACGCAGTATTTT
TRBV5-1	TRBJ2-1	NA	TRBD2	CASSSLGAGVREQFF	TGCGCCAGCAGCTCCCTCGGGGCGGGAGTTCGTGAGCAGTTCTTC
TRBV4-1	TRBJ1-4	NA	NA	CASSKAEALGKLFF	TGCGCCAGCAGCAAGGCCGAGGCTCTGGGAAAACTGTTTTTT
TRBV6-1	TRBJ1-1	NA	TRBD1	CASTPNRGLNTEAFF	TGTGCCAGCACCCCGAACAGGGGCCTGAACACTGAAGCTTTCTTT
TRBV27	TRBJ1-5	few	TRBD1	CASSVQGLNQPQHF	TGTGCCAGCAGTGTACAGGGGCTCAATCAGCCCCAGCATTTT
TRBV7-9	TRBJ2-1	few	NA	CASSPQGSAYNEQFF	TGTGCCAGCAGCCCACAGGGTAGCGCCTACAATGAGCAGTTCTTC
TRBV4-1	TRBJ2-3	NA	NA	CASSQVIPDTQYF	TGCGCCAGCAGCCAAGTTATTCCAGATACGCAGTATTTT
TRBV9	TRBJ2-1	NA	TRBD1	CASSVTDRGHEQFF	TGTGCCAGCAGCGTGACGGACAGGGGGCATGAGCAGTTCTTC
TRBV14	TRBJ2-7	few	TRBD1	CASSQGTGSYEQYF	TGTGCCAGCAGCCAGGGGACAGGGTCCTACGAGCAGTACTTC
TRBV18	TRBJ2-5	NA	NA	CASSPPTRRRETQYF	TGTGCCAGCTCACCACCTACCCGACGGAGAGAGACCCAGTACTTC
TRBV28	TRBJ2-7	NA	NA	CASSLPGTQAYEQYF	TGTGCCAGCAGTCTCCCCGGGACCCAAGCATACGAGCAGTACTTC
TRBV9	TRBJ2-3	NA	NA	CASSPSTYTDTQYF	TGTGCCAGCAGCCCTAGCACCTACACAGATACGCAGTATTTT
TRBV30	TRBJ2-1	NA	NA	CAWTQRLARGNEQFF	TGTGCCTGGACCCAAAGACTAGCAAGGGGGAATGAGCAGTTCTTC
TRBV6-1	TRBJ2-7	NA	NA	CASSGASRTEQYF	TGTGCCAGCAGTGGGGCCTCCCGGACCGAGCAGTACTTC
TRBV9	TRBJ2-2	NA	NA	CASSVDGDTGELFF	TGTGCCAGCAGCGTAGACGGGGACACCGGGGAGCTGTTTTTT
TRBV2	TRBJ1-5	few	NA	CASSDDSNQPQHF	TGTGCCAGCAGTGACGATAGCAATCAGCCCCAGCATTTT
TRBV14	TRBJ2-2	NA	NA	CASSPRINAGELFF	TGTGCCAGCAGCCCTAGGATTAATGCCGGGGAGCTGTTTTTT
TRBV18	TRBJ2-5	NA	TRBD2	CASSSFVAGGVTGETQYF	TGTGCCAGCTCATCCTTCGTAGCGGGAGGGGTTACCGGAGAGACCCAGTACTTC
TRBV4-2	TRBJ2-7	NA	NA	CASSQDSRQVAEQYF	TGTGCCAGCAGCCAGGACAGCCGACAGGTAGCCGAGCAGTACTTC
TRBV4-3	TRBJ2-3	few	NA	CASSQVADTQYF	TGCGCCAGCAGCCAAGTGGCAGATACGCAGTATTTT
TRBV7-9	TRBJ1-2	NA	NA	CASSRGYGYTF	TGTGCCAGCAGCCGCGGCTATGGCTACACCTTC
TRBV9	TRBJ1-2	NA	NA	CASSVGPSGYGYTF	TGTGCCAGCAGCGTAGGGCCTTCCGGCTATGGCTACACCTTC
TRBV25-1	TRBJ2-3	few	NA	CASSDRGDTQYF	TGTGCCAGCAGTGACAGGGGAGATACGCAGTATTTT
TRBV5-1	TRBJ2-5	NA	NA	CASSPLSSSAQETQYF	TGCGCCAGCAGCCCCCTCTCCTCGTCGGCCCAAGAGACCCAGTACTTC
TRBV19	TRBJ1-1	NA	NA	CASSVTLNTEAFF	TGTGCCAGTAGTGTGACATTGAACACTGAAGCTTTCTTT
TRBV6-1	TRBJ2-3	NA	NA	CASRSLYRDTQYF	TGTGCCAGCAGGTCCCTCTATCGAGATACGCAGTATTTT
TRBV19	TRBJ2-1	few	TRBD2	CASSISGGIYNEQFF	TGTGCCAGTAGTATTAGCGGGGGGATATACAATGAGCAGTTCTTC
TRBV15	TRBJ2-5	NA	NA	CATSRDPSRAQYF	TGTGCCACCAGCAGAGACCCCTCAAGGGCCCAGTACTTC
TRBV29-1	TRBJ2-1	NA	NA	CSLRVSNSYNEQFF	TGCAGCCTCCGTGTGTCAAACTCCTACAATGAGCAGTTCTTC
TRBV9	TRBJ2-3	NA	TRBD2	CASSVGPLAGEDTQYF	TGTGCCAGCAGCGTAGGTCCACTAGCGGGAGAAGATACGCAGTATTTT
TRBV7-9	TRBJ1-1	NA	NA	CASSGTRRGGTEAFF	TGTGCCAGCAGCGGAACCCGGCGGGGTGGCACTGAAGCTTTCTTT
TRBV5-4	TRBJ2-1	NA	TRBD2	CASSFKLAGADEQFF	TGTGCCAGCAGCTTTAAACTAGCGGGAGCCGATGAGCAGTTCTTC
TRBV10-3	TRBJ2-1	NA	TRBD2	CAIRRGLAGEEEQFF	TGTGCCATCAGGCGGGGACTAGCGGGAGAGGAAGAGCAGTTCTTC